This T cell receptor (beta chain) was sequenced in a study of CD8 T cells in ankylosing spondylitis. Study-wide results and limits: There was reportedly significant enrichment of clones that were disease-linked in matched ankylosing spondylitis synovial fluid. Typical of ankylosing spondylitis blood, it appeared, was a TCR beta motif of under 10 highly homologous variants.

TCRdb independently ran MiXCR on the 5' RACE reads; one entry per CDR3 protein. The table lists a few hundred thousand distinct CDR3 sequences, more than 20% of them singletons. In its sample, this clonotype was seen a few times. The antigen is not known. Sequencing was done on a sample of blood, either unsorted or a sorted T cell fraction (not recorded which). The receptor was derived from a male donor with ankylosing spondylitis.

The CDR3 DNA reads as TGTGCCAGCAGTTACAAGAATGAGCAGTTCTTC. Amino acids: CASSYKNEQFF. V gene TRBV6-6 combines with J gene TRBJ2-1, with D unresolved. V gave up 2 bases and J gave up 7 bases, with 3 bases separating them. Germline-derived CDR1 and CDR2 are MNHNY and SVGAGI (reference sequence). This CDR3 has 11 residues.